The T cell receptor (beta chain) described here comes from a study of T cell responses to AZD1222 COVID-19 vaccine. Study outcomes and limitations: In a largely white British group with more females than males, clonal diversity was possibly underestimated. Unmutated variant regions are reportedly the target of nearly half of TCRs that are spike-specific. CD4 TCRs covered the whole spike, strongest at regions 160-218 and 743-854. Recipients of two AZD1222 doses showed rising Spike-specific TCR breadth and depth.

Sequencing used immunoSEQ multiplex PCR; TCRdb keeps in-frame clones, though not all of them. The sample includes fewer than 85,000 clones, around nine tenths of them seen just once. On this clone itself: The antigen is not known.

Germline V gives CDR1 SGHVS, CDR2 FQNEAQ. The CDR3 runs 15 residues. V was trimmed by 2 bases and J by 4 bases, leaving 14 bases between them. This chain uses TRBV7-8 with TRBJ1-2; D not certain. The sequence came from an adult who received the AZD1222 COVID-19 vaccine. The source material was peripheral blood, sampled 28 days after the second AZD1222 dose. CDR3 sequence: CASSLYGEGAYGYTF. DNA for the CDR3: TGTGCCAGCAGCTTATATGGGGAAGGTGCCTATGGCTACACCTTC. Together with reference TRBV7-8 and TRBJ1-2, the CDR3 gives the full variable domain: GAGVSQSPRYKVAKRGQDVALRCDPISGHVSLFWYQQALGQGPEFLTYFQNEAQLDKSGLPSDRFFAERPEGSVSTLKIQRTQQEDSAVYLCASSLYGEGAYGYTFGSGTRLTVV.